This entry lists 12 T cell receptor beta chains sequenced from one sample in a study of cytomegalovirus exposure and HLA in healthy donors. PCR involved 60 Vbeta and 13 Jbeta primers. Here immunoSEQ multiplex PCR was the method, and the copy in TCRdb shows in-frame clones only, minus some. The sample has 110,000 or so clones, just under 80% seen once. The sequencing input was PBMCs. The receptors originated from a male donor in good health and CMV-seronegative.

CDR3 nucleotide sequence: TGCGCCAGCAGGGGGGACTGGCGGAGCTCCTACAATGAGCAGTTCTTC. It translates to CASRGDWRSSYNEQFF. This sequence joins TRBV10-2 and TRBJ2-1; D possibly corresponds to TRBD2 (6 bases). This CDR3 comprises 16 residues. The germline V and J ends were trimmed by 6 bases and 0 bases, with 15 bases remaining between them. Per the germline V gene, CDR1 is WSHSY and CDR2 is SAAADI.

DNA for the CDR3: TGCGCCAGCAGCTTGGAAAGCACGGCACCCCTCCACTTT. Translating gives CASSLESTAPLHF. The V call is TRBV5-1, the J call TRBJ1-6; no definite D call. The germline V gene encodes CDR1 SGHRS and CDR2 YFSETQ. The CDR3 sequence is 13 residues long. V shed 0 bases and J shed 11 bases, with 9 bases lying between them.

This clone was seen a few times. This chain uses TRBV7-3 with TRBJ2-3; 10 nucleotides align to TRBD2. CDR1 is SGHTA and CDR2 is FQGTGA in the germline V gene. The CDR3 is made up of 20 amino acids. With V trimmed by 2 bases and J by 4 bases, 18 bases remained unmatched. DNA of the CDR3: TGTGCCAGCAGCTTACTCGGGAGGACTAGCGGCCCCCCGGGCCCAGATACGCAGTATTTT. It codes for CASSLLGRTSGPPGPDTQYF. Full variable domain (rest looked up from reference TRBV7-3 and TRBJ2-3): GAGVSQTPSNKVTEKGKYVELRCDPISGHTALYWYRQSLGQGPEFLIYFQGTGAADDSGLPNDRFFAVRPEGSVSTLKIQRTERGDSAVYLCASSLLGRTSGPPGPDTQYFGPGTRLTVL.

V gene TRBV15 combines with J gene TRBJ2-7; TRBD1 matches 9 bases. The CDR3 runs to 15 residues. Germline V gives CDR1 LNHNV, CDR2 YYDKDF (reference sequence). Unmatched junction bases numbered 4, after V lost 1 base and J lost 3 bases. The chain's CDR3 is CATSRAGTGNYEQYF. CDR3 bases: TGTGCCACCAGCAGAGCAGGGACAGGGAACTACGAGCAGTACTTC.

The chain links TRBV11-3 to TRBJ2-3, with 12 bases matching TRBD2. Germline V lookup: CDR1 SGHNT, CDR2 YENEEA. J gave up 6 bases and V 3 bases, and 4 bases lay outside the gene matches. The CDR3 spans 15 residues. CDR3 sequence (DNA): TGTGCCAGCAGCTTCCTAGCGGGAGGGATGGATACGCAGTATTTT. Its protein is CASSFLAGGMDTQYF.

Regarding this clone: At one end the junction does not follow the germline gene, possibly because of a read error. The chain employs TRBV6-5 and TRBJ2-7; 7 bases are a match to TRBD1. Germline-derived CDR1 and CDR2 are MNHEY and SVGAGI. This CDR3 comprises 15 residues. The CDR3 spells CTSRAPGQLSSVQYF. Here the CDR3 DNA reads TGTACCAGCAGGGCCCCGGGACAGCTCAGTTCGGTGCAGTACTTC.

This clone occurred once. The chain combines TRBV28 with TRBJ1-3, with 8 bases identical to TRBD1. The CDR3 extends over 15 amino acids. Trimming took 4 bases from V and 9 from J; bases not matched to a gene: 11. Germline loops: CDR1 MDHEN, CDR2 SYDVKM. The DNA of the CDR3 is TGTGCCAGCAGTTCGACCCGTACAGGGGGGAGCACCATATATTTT. This encodes CASSSTRTGGSTIYF.

The chain couples TRBV5-1 to TRBJ2-2; TRBD1 aligns across 9 bases. The CDR3 is made up of 13 amino acids. The germline V gene has CDR1 SGHRS and CDR2 YFSETQ. With 4 bases clipped from V and 6 bases from J, the junction kept 1 base outside the gene matches. CDR3: CASSRQGAGELFF. The CDR3 DNA is TGCGCCAGCAGCAGACAGGGGGCCGGGGAGCTGTTTTTT. The variable domain in full, with the rest retrieved from reference TRBV5-1 and TRBJ2-2, is KAGVTQTPRYLIKTRGQQVTLSCSPISGHRSVSWYQQTPGQGLQFLFEYFSETQRNKGNFPGRFSGRQFSNSRSEMNVSTLELGDSALYLCASSRQGAGELFFGEGSRLTVL.

The table lists this clone with a count of one. The rearrangement uses TRBV4-1 and TRBJ2-1, with 12 bases fitting TRBD2. With 4 bases clipped from V and 3 bases from J, the junction kept 4 bases outside the gene matches. Germline assignment: CDR1 MGHRA and CDR2 YSYEKL. This CDR3 contains 16 residues. The DNA of the CDR3 is TGCGCCAGCAGCCCCCCGGGACTAGCGGGCTACAATGAGCAGTTCTTC. Encoded protein: CASSPPGLAGYNEQFF.

J is TRBJ2-5 and V is TRBV5-1; 14 bases are shared with TRBD2. The CDR3 runs 18 residues. V lost 4 bases and J lost 4; bases outside the gene matches: 12. Germline V CDR1 and CDR2: SGHRS, YFSETQ. The CDR3 region has the DNA TGCGCCAGCAGCCCGTCGACTAGCGGGAGGGCAAGGGTAGAGACCCAGTACTTC. It codes for CASSPSTSGRARVETQYF.

This clone qualifies as medium-sized (0.01 to 0.1%). This chain joins TRBV28 and TRBJ2-7; 7 positions agree with TRBD2. The germline CDR1 and CDR2 sequences are MDHEN and SYDVKM. J gave up 7 bases and V 6 bases, and 18 bases lay outside the gene matches. The CDR3 contains 16 residues. The CDR3 region is CASRSPLGAGVGEQYF. In nucleotides, the CDR3 is TGTGCCAGCAGGTCACCGCTCGGGGCGGGAGTAGGGGAGCAGTACTTC.

The chain links TRBV28 to TRBJ2-1, with D tentatively TRBD2 (6 bases). Germline V gene data show CDR1 as MDHEN and CDR2 as SYDVKM. Trimming pared 5 bases from V and 15 bases from J, leaving 14 bases between. The CDR3 spans 11 residues. In nucleotides, the CDR3 is TGTGCCAGCAGTCTCGGCAGGGAGGCGTTCTTC. Translating gives CASSLGREAFF.